This is a list of T cell receptor beta chains from one sample in a study of T cell repertoires in cytomegalovirus infection. TCRdb reprocessed the reads via MiXCR and lists one record per CDR3 protein. The table lists under 300,000 distinct CDR3 sequences, more than 9% of them singletons. Sequenced sample: PBMCs. These receptors all stem from a human donor in good health (CMV status not recorded). Some clones in this sample may be carry-over from other donors' samples. Both conserved end residues are part of each CDR3. The D gene is left open where the match is weak. Size tells how often a clone was seen (once, few, many) or the class of an expanded clone, and some rows leave it out.

CDR3aa	CDR3nt	d_gene	v_gene	j_gene	abundance	len
CASSLEVNTEAFF	TGTGCCAGCAGCTTAGAAGTGAACACTGAAGCTTTCTTT	-	TRBV5-4	TRBJ1-1	many	13
CSARASGRVSTDTQYF	TGCAGTGCTAGGGCTAGCGGGAGGGTTAGCACAGATACGCAGTATTTT	TRBD2	TRBV20-1	TRBJ2-3	-	16
CASSYRQEPGNTIYF	TGTGCCAGCTCATACAGACAGGAACCTGGAAACACCATATATTTT	-	TRBV18	TRBJ1-3	-	15
CASSNRTGYGYTF	TGTGCCAGCAGCAATCGGACGGGCTATGGCTACACCTTC	-	TRBV7-3	TRBJ1-2	many	13
CASSLGQGINTEAFF	TGTGCCAGCAGCCTCGGACAGGGAATAAACACTGAAGCTTTCTTT	TRBD1	TRBV7-8	TRBJ1-1	many	15
CASSHRQGPTEAFF	TGTGCCAGCAGTCACCGACAGGGCCCCACTGAAGCTTTCTTT	TRBD1	TRBV6-5	TRBJ1-1	few	14
CAISEDRGGGGYTF	TGTGCCATCAGTGAGGATAGGGGAGGCGGTGGCTACACCTTC	-	TRBV10-3	TRBJ1-2	few	14
CATSGIARGTDTQYF	TGTGCCACCAGCGGGATAGCTCGAGGCACAGATACGCAGTATTTT	-	TRBV15	TRBJ2-3	-	15
CASSIQASPSKGYTF	TGTGCCAGTAGTATCCAGGCAAGCCCTAGTAAAGGCTACACCTTC	-	TRBV19	TRBJ1-2	many	15
CASSLAQQETQYF	TGTGCCAGCAGCTTGGCCCAGCAAGAGACCCAGTACTTC	-	TRBV5-6	TRBJ2-5	few	13
CSAIPLVAGGWESTDTQYF	TGCAGTGCCATCCCTTTGGTAGCGGGAGGCTGGGAGAGCACAGATACGCAGTATTTT	TRBD2	TRBV20-1	TRBJ2-3	many	19
CASSPQAGINQPQHF	TGTGCCAGCAGCCCACAAGCAGGGATCAATCAGCCCCAGCATTTT	-	TRBV7-2	TRBJ1-5	many	15
CASSLQGDTQYF	TGCGCCAGCAGTTTACAGGGAGATACGCAGTATTTT	-	TRBV10-2	TRBJ2-3	many	12
CASSYPTSGKTEAFF	TGTGCCAGCAGTTACCCTACCTCGGGTAAGACTGAAGCTTTCTTT	-	TRBV12-3/TRBV12-4	TRBJ1-1	many	15
CASSLGVNTGELFF	TGTGCCAGCAGCTTAGGGGTTAACACCGGGGAGCTGTTTTTT	-	TRBV7-2	TRBJ2-2	many	14
CASSIDRDGQPQHF	TGTGCCAGCAGTATCGACAGGGACGGTCAGCCCCAGCATTTT	TRBD1	TRBV6-2/TRBV6-3	TRBJ1-5	many	14
CASSYVGAGMTDTQYF	TGTGCCAGCAGTTACGTCGGAGCGGGAATGACAGATACGCAGTATTTT	TRBD2	TRBV6-2/TRBV6-3	TRBJ2-3	many	16
CASSRRQVNIQYF	TGTGCCAGCAGCCGGCGGCAGGTCAACATTCAGTACTTC	-	TRBV3-1	TRBJ2-4	few	13
CASSYSSLNTEAFF	TGTGCCAGCAGTTACTCCTCCCTGAACACTGAAGCTTTCTTT	-	TRBV6-6	TRBJ1-1	-	14
CASSLQTGEFETQYF	TGTGCCAGCAGCTTACAAACAGGGGAGTTCGAGACCCAGTACTTC	TRBD1	TRBV7-3	TRBJ2-5	many	15
CAISEGTEGETQYF	TGTGCCATCAGTGAAGGGACTGAGGGGGAGACCCAGTACTTC	-	TRBV10-3	TRBJ2-5	few	14
CASSQDSLLAGGGETQYF	TGTGCCAGCAGCCAAGATTCCTTATTAGCGGGAGGCGGAGAGACCCAGTACTTC	TRBD2	TRBV3-1	TRBJ2-5	few	18
CASSSPARTRGGYTF	TGTGCCAGTAGTTCTCCGGCGAGGACCCGAGGGGGCTACACCTTC	-	TRBV19	TRBJ1-2	-	15
CASSLRQANTEAFF	TGTGCCAGCAGTCTGAGACAGGCGAACACTGAAGCTTTCTTT	-	TRBV2	TRBJ1-1	-	14
CASSLTWDTQYF	TGTGCCAGCAGCCTTACATGGGATACGCAGTATTTT	-	TRBV12-3/TRBV12-4	TRBJ2-3	few	12
CASWTGTMNTEAFF	TGTGCCTCCTGGACAGGGACCATGAACACTGAAGCTTTCTTT	TRBD1	TRBV19	TRBJ1-1	many	14
CASSLSGSTDGYTF	TGTGCCAGCAGCCTTTCCGGGTCCACGGATGGCTACACCTTC	-	TRBV7-3	TRBJ1-2	few	14
CASSLRVGTGTQYF	TGTGCCAGCAGCTTACGGGTCGGGACGGGGACCCAGTACTTC	-	TRBV7-9	TRBJ2-5	-	14
CSVELGRGRGYTF	TGCAGCGTTGAGTTGGGCAGGGGGCGAGGCTACACCTTC	TRBD1	TRBV29-1	TRBJ1-2	-	13
CASSPPGTFFYEQYF	TGTGCCAGCAGCCCGCCCGGGACTTTTTTTTACGAGCAGTACTTC	-	TRBV11-3	TRBJ2-7	many	15
CASSQDRDGGSGETQYF	TGTGCCAGCAGCCAAGATCGTGACGGGGGGAGCGGAGAGACCCAGTACTTC	TRBD2	TRBV4-2	TRBJ2-5	many	17
CASSLTGPSGYTF	TGTGCCAGCAGCTTGACAGGGCCCAGTGGCTACACCTTC	TRBD1	TRBV7-2	TRBJ1-2	many	13
CASSQEALAGALSTDTQYF	TGTGCCAGCAGCCAAGAGGCACTAGCGGGGGCCCTTAGCACAGATACGCAGTATTTT	TRBD2	TRBV14	TRBJ2-3	few	19
CASSQDRGAGNTIYF	TGCGCCAGCAGCCAAGACAGAGGGGCTGGAAACACCATATATTTT	-	TRBV4-3	TRBJ1-3	many	15
CSARDILGGNTIYF	TGCAGTGCTAGAGACATTCTTGGTGGAAACACCATATATTTT	-	TRBV20-1	TRBJ1-3	-	14
CASSLRDRDGYTF	TGTGCCAGCAGCTTAAGGGACAGGGATGGCTACACCTTC	TRBD1	TRBV7-2	TRBJ1-2	many	13
CSASLLADPMNTEAFF	TGCAGTGCTAGTTTATTGGCAGACCCTATGAACACTGAAGCTTTCTTT	-	TRBV20-1	TRBJ1-1	many	16
CSARGRGRHEQYF	TGCAGTGCTAGAGGCAGGGGGCGACACGAGCAGTACTTC	TRBD1	TRBV20-1	TRBJ2-7	few	13
CASSSQPGYGYTF	TGTGCCAGTAGTAGCCAGCCAGGGTATGGCTACACCTTC	-	TRBV19	TRBJ1-2	-	13
CASSPDSNGYTF	TGTGCCAGCAGCCCAGACAGTAATGGCTACACCTTC	-	TRBV7-2	TRBJ1-2	many	12
CASSRDSLYTGELFF	TGTGCCAGCAGTAGGGACAGCTTATACACCGGGGAGCTGTTTTTT	TRBD1	TRBV5-6	TRBJ2-2	many	15
CASSQDRDSSTDTQYF	TGCGCCAGCAGCCAAGACCGGGACTCTAGCACAGATACGCAGTATTTT	-	TRBV4-1	TRBJ2-3	-	16